A selection of T cell receptor beta chains follows, all from one sample in a study of blood T cell repertoires in COVID-19. This table comes from immunoSEQ multiplex PCR, and its TCRdb copy is limited to in-frame clones, with some not included. The sample contains 150,000 to 200,000 clones, around 84% of which appear only once. Sequencing was done on a sample of peripheral blood. The receptors were gathered from a woman older than 75 with acute or convalescent COVID-19. CDR3s include the opening cysteine and the closing phenylalanine or tryptophan. Each record gives: V gene, D gene, J gene, clone size, CDR3 length, CDR3 DNA, CDR3 protein. A D gene is named only where the DNA matches it firmly. Size values are once, few and many counts, or a class for expanded clones, and some rows have none.

v_call: TRBV11-2; d_call: .; j_call: TRBJ2-5; clone_size: .; cdr3_length: 12; cdr3_nt: TGTGCCAGCAGCTTACTCTCGGAGACCCAGTACTTC; cdr3_aa: CASSLLSETQYF
v_call: TRBV7-2; d_call: TRBD2; j_call: TRBJ2-1; clone_size: once; cdr3_length: 16; cdr3_nt: TGTGCCAGCAGCTACACTAGCGGGGTAGCAGGGGATGAGCAGTTCTTC; cdr3_aa: CASSYTSGVAGDEQFF
v_call: TRBV5-1; d_call: .; j_call: TRBJ2-1; clone_size: .; cdr3_length: 13; cdr3_nt: TGCGCCAGCCGGTTCGAGCGGAACAATGAGCAGTTCTTC; cdr3_aa: CASRFERNNEQFF
v_call: TRBV10-3; d_call: TRBD2; j_call: TRBJ2-1; clone_size: .; cdr3_length: 15; cdr3_nt: TGTGCCATCAGCCAGGGACTAGTTAATCGGAATGAGCAGTTCTTC; cdr3_aa: CAISQGLVNRNEQFF
v_call: TRBV14; d_call: .; j_call: TRBJ2-1; clone_size: .; cdr3_length: 17; cdr3_nt: TGTGCCAGCAGCCAAGATCTAGGCTGGCGGGGATACAATGAGCAGTTCTTC; cdr3_aa: CASSQDLGWRGYNEQFF
v_call: TRBV6-5; d_call: .; j_call: TRBJ1-3; clone_size: .; cdr3_length: 14; cdr3_nt: TGTGCCAGCAGGCCCCGGGGTTGGGGAAACACCATATATTTT; cdr3_aa: CASRPRGWGNTIYF
v_call: TRBV29-1; d_call: .; j_call: TRBJ2-5; clone_size: many; cdr3_length: 15; cdr3_nt: TGCAGCGTTGAAGTCCTGGGAATCCGGGAACGGACCCAGTACTTC; cdr3_aa: CSVEVLGIRERTQYF
v_call: TRBV18; d_call: .; j_call: TRBJ1-5; clone_size: .; cdr3_length: 15; cdr3_nt: TGTGCCAGCTCCGACAGCCTTGGGGCCTATCAGCCCCAGCATTTT; cdr3_aa: CASSDSLGAYQPQHF
v_call: TRBV5-8; d_call: .; j_call: TRBJ1-3; clone_size: .; cdr3_length: 18; cdr3_nt: TGTGCCAGCAGCTTTTGGACAGCTTCTGCTCTCTCTGGAAACACCATATATTTT; cdr3_aa: CASSFWTASALSGNTIYF
v_call: TRBV24-1; d_call: TRBD2; j_call: TRBJ2-1; clone_size: .; cdr3_length: 16; cdr3_nt: TGTGCCACCAGTGGTGCACTAGCGGGAGAGGACAATGAGCAGTTCTTC; cdr3_aa: CATSGALAGEDNEQFF
v_call: TRBV7-3; d_call: TRBD2; j_call: TRBJ2-3; clone_size: .; cdr3_length: 13; cdr3_nt: TGTGCCAGCAGCTTAAGGCGGGGGGATACGCAGTATTTT; cdr3_aa: CASSLRRGDTQYF
v_call: TRBV6-1; d_call: .; j_call: TRBJ2-3; clone_size: .; cdr3_length: 12; cdr3_nt: TGTGCCAGCAGTGCTATCACAGATACGCAGTATTTT; cdr3_aa: CASSAITDTQYF
v_call: TRBV30; d_call: TRBD1; j_call: TRBJ1-3; clone_size: .; cdr3_length: 13; cdr3_nt: TGTGCCTGGAGGGAGAAGGGGGCAAACACCATATATTTT; cdr3_aa: CAWREKGANTIYF
v_call: TRBV9; d_call: .; j_call: TRBJ2-5; clone_size: .; cdr3_length: 14; cdr3_nt: TGTGCCAGCAGCCCCGGACAGTCAAGAGAGACCCAGTACTTC; cdr3_aa: CASSPGQSRETQYF
v_call: TRBV10-3; d_call: TRBD2; j_call: TRBJ2-5; clone_size: .; cdr3_length: 16; cdr3_nt: TGTGCCATCAGTGACTTACTGCGGGGGGGTCAAGAGACCCAGTACTTC; cdr3_aa: CAISDLLRGGQETQYF
v_call: TRBV7-3; d_call: .; j_call: TRBJ1-6; clone_size: .; cdr3_length: 13; cdr3_nt: TGTGCCAGCAGCGTACAGGGCCGGTCACCCCTCCACTTT; cdr3_aa: CASSVQGRSPLHF
v_call: TRBV7-9; d_call: .; j_call: TRBJ1-3; clone_size: .; cdr3_length: 17; cdr3_nt: TGTGCCAGCAGCTTAGGGGCAGTGGGGAGCTCTGGAAACACCATATATTTT; cdr3_aa: CASSLGAVGSSGNTIYF
v_call: TRBV19; d_call: .; j_call: TRBJ1-4; clone_size: .; cdr3_length: 15; cdr3_nt: TGTGCCAGTAGTAGCAAGGGGGGACTAAATGAAAAACTGTTTTTT; cdr3_aa: CASSSKGGLNEKLFF
v_call: TRBV29-1; d_call: TRBD2; j_call: TRBJ2-2; clone_size: .; cdr3_length: 14; cdr3_nt: TGCAGCGTTCGCCGGGGGGCGAACACCGGGGAGCTGTTTTTT; cdr3_aa: CSVRRGANTGELFF
v_call: TRBV28; d_call: TRBD1; j_call: TRBJ2-5; clone_size: .; cdr3_length: 14; cdr3_nt: TGTGCCAGCAAAACAGGGGGAACGGTTGTGACCCAGTACTTC; cdr3_aa: CASKTGGTVVTQYF
v_call: TRBV28; d_call: .; j_call: TRBJ2-7; clone_size: .; cdr3_length: 13; cdr3_nt: TGTGCCAGCAGTTCGCCTCCTAGCAACGAGCAGTACTTC; cdr3_aa: CASSSPPSNEQYF
v_call: TRBV6-5; d_call: TRBD2; j_call: TRBJ2-3; clone_size: .; cdr3_length: 15; cdr3_nt: TGTGCCAGCACGAGCGGGGGGCAGGGAGCAGATACGCAGTATTTT; cdr3_aa: CASTSGGQGADTQYF
v_call: TRBV21-1; d_call: .; j_call: TRBJ2-5; clone_size: once; cdr3_length: 18; cdr3_nt: TGTGCCAGCAGCACCGAGAGTAGCGGGAGTGTCGGAAAAGAGACCCAGTACTTC; cdr3_aa: CASSTESSGSVGKETQYF
v_call: TRBV6-5; d_call: .; j_call: TRBJ1-3; clone_size: .; cdr3_length: 15; cdr3_nt: TGTGCCGGCTTGGGGGGGCCGAGCACTGGAAACACCATATATTTT; cdr3_aa: CAGLGGPSTGNTIYF
v_call: TRBV2; d_call: .; j_call: TRBJ2-5; clone_size: .; cdr3_length: 11; cdr3_nt: TGTGCCAGCAGTGTTATGGAGACCCAGTACTTC; cdr3_aa: CASSVMETQYF
v_call: TRBV4-3; d_call: .; j_call: TRBJ1-1; clone_size: few; cdr3_length: 13; cdr3_nt: TGCGCCAGCAGCCAAGGGAGACAGTATGAAGCTTTCTTT; cdr3_aa: CASSQGRQYEAFF
v_call: TRBV4-3; d_call: TRBD1; j_call: TRBJ1-6; clone_size: few; cdr3_length: 15; cdr3_nt: TGCGCCAGCAGCCAAGGTCAACAGGGGAATTCACCCCTCCACTTT; cdr3_aa: CASSQGQQGNSPLHF
v_call: TRBV7-2; d_call: .; j_call: TRBJ2-3; clone_size: .; cdr3_length: 16; cdr3_nt: TGTGCCAGCAGCTTTTTGGACTCTCCCACCCTTGATACGCAGTATTTT; cdr3_aa: CASSFLDSPTLDTQYF
v_call: TRBV5-4; d_call: TRBD2; j_call: TRBJ2-1; clone_size: few; cdr3_length: 14; cdr3_nt: TGTGCCAGCAGCCCAGGACTAGTCTACAATGAGCAGTTCTTC; cdr3_aa: CASSPGLVYNEQFF
v_call: TRBV6-5; d_call: .; j_call: TRBJ2-3; clone_size: .; cdr3_length: 16; cdr3_nt: TGTGCCAGCAGTTCCCGCAGGGGTATTTCGACAGATACGCAGTATTTT; cdr3_aa: CASSSRRGISTDTQYF
v_call: TRBV25-1; d_call: .; j_call: TRBJ1-4; clone_size: .; cdr3_length: 15; cdr3_nt: TGTGCCAGCAGTCCCATTGGGGGCCAGAATGAAAAACTGTTTTTT; cdr3_aa: CASSPIGGQNEKLFF
v_call: TRBV19; d_call: TRBD1; j_call: TRBJ2-1; clone_size: .; cdr3_length: 13; cdr3_nt: TGTGCCAGACCGGGACAGGGATGCAATGAGCAGTTCTTC; cdr3_aa: CARPGQGCNEQFF
v_call: TRBV27; d_call: TRBD2; j_call: TRBJ2-2; clone_size: few; cdr3_length: 17; cdr3_nt: TGTGCCAGCAGTTTACGGAGCGGGAGGGCCCTAGTAGGGGAGCTGTTTTTT; cdr3_aa: CASSLRSGRALVGELFF
v_call: TRBV6-5; d_call: TRBD2; j_call: TRBJ2-2; clone_size: .; cdr3_length: 14; cdr3_nt: TGTGCCAGCCAGACGGGGGGAGGAACCGGGGAGCTGTTTTTT; cdr3_aa: CASQTGGGTGELFF
v_call: TRBV5-6; d_call: .; j_call: TRBJ2-1; clone_size: .; cdr3_length: 15; cdr3_nt: TGTGCCAGCAGCTTGGCGCTGGGCTTAACGGCTGAGCAGTTCTTC; cdr3_aa: CASSLALGLTAEQFF
v_call: TRBV19; d_call: .; j_call: TRBJ2-5; clone_size: .; cdr3_length: 15; cdr3_nt: TGTGCCAGTAGTATTTCGGGTGCGAATCAAGAGACCCAGTACTTC; cdr3_aa: CASSISGANQETQYF
v_call: TRBV4-1; d_call: .; j_call: TRBJ1-1; clone_size: .; cdr3_length: 14; cdr3_nt: TGCGCCAGCAGCCAAGAAGGGGGTTGGACTGAAGCTTTCTTT; cdr3_aa: CASSQEGGWTEAFF
v_call: TRBV18; d_call: .; j_call: TRBJ1-4; clone_size: .; cdr3_length: 13; cdr3_nt: TGTGCCAGCTCACCACCAGGGAGTGAAAAACTGTTTTTT; cdr3_aa: CASSPPGSEKLFF
v_call: TRBV19; d_call: .; j_call: TRBJ1-5; clone_size: .; cdr3_length: 14; cdr3_nt: TGTGCCAGTAGTATGGCCCGAGGTGGTGGGCCCCAGCATTTT; cdr3_aa: CASSMARGGGPQHF
v_call: TRBV5-1; d_call: .; j_call: TRBJ2-7; clone_size: .; cdr3_length: 15; cdr3_nt: TGCGCCAGCAGCTTGGATAGGGGCGATACCTACGAGCAGTACTTC; cdr3_aa: CASSLDRGDTYEQYF
v_call: TRBV5-4; d_call: .; j_call: TRBJ2-5; clone_size: once; cdr3_length: 14; cdr3_nt: TGTGCCAGCAGCCTTTGGGGGACTCAAGAGACCCAGTACTTC; cdr3_aa: CASSLWGTQETQYF
v_call: TRBV9; d_call: .; j_call: TRBJ1-2; clone_size: once; cdr3_length: 15; cdr3_nt: TGTGCCAGCAGCGTGTGGCAGGACTCGAACTATGGCTACACCTTC; cdr3_aa: CASSVWQDSNYGYTF
v_call: TRBV15; d_call: .; j_call: TRBJ1-2; clone_size: .; cdr3_length: 13; cdr3_nt: TGTGCCACCAGCCGGGATCCGCTTTATGGCTACACCTTC; cdr3_aa: CATSRDPLYGYTF
v_call: TRBV6-5; d_call: TRBD1; j_call: TRBJ1-5; clone_size: .; cdr3_length: 15; cdr3_nt: TGTGCCAGCACAAAGGGACAGGGGGGCAATCAGCCCCAGCATTTT; cdr3_aa: CASTKGQGGNQPQHF
v_call: TRBV27; d_call: .; j_call: TRBJ2-1; clone_size: .; cdr3_length: 16; cdr3_nt: TGTGCCAGCAGTGCAAATAGCATCTCTCTACACAATGAGCAGTTCTTC; cdr3_aa: CASSANSISLHNEQFF
v_call: TRBV9; d_call: .; j_call: TRBJ2-7; clone_size: once; cdr3_length: 13; cdr3_nt: TGTGCCAGCAGCGTGGACTCCGGCTACGAGCAGTACTTC; cdr3_aa: CASSVDSGYEQYF
v_call: TRBV12-3/TRBV12-4; d_call: .; j_call: TRBJ2-1; clone_size: .; cdr3_length: 12; cdr3_nt: TGTGCCAGCAGTTCCCAGGGGAATGAGCAGTTCTTC; cdr3_aa: CASSSQGNEQFF
v_call: TRBV9; d_call: TRBD1; j_call: TRBJ2-2; clone_size: .; cdr3_length: 16; cdr3_nt: TGTGCCAGCAGCGCACAGGGGGTAGCGAACACCGGGGAGCTGTTTTTT; cdr3_aa: CASSAQGVANTGELFF
v_call: TRBV3-1/TRBV3-2; d_call: .; j_call: TRBJ1-5; clone_size: few; cdr3_length: 12; cdr3_nt: TGTGCCAGCAGCCTCAGGAATCAGCCCCAGCATTTT; cdr3_aa: CASSLRNQPQHF
v_call: TRBV27; d_call: .; j_call: TRBJ1-6; clone_size: once; cdr3_length: 15; cdr3_nt: TGTGCCAGCAGTTTTAATACTCCCTATAATTCACCCCTCCACTTT; cdr3_aa: CASSFNTPYNSPLHF
v_call: TRBV6-4; d_call: .; j_call: TRBJ1-3; clone_size: .; cdr3_length: 16; cdr3_nt: TGTGCCAGCAGACCCAAGACCAGGGACTCTGGAAACACCATATATTTT; cdr3_aa: CASRPKTRDSGNTIYF
v_call: TRBV6-1; d_call: .; j_call: TRBJ1-2; clone_size: .; cdr3_length: 15; cdr3_nt: TGTGCCAGCAGTGAAGGGGGGCGAGCCTGGGATGGCTACACCTTC; cdr3_aa: CASSEGGRAWDGYTF